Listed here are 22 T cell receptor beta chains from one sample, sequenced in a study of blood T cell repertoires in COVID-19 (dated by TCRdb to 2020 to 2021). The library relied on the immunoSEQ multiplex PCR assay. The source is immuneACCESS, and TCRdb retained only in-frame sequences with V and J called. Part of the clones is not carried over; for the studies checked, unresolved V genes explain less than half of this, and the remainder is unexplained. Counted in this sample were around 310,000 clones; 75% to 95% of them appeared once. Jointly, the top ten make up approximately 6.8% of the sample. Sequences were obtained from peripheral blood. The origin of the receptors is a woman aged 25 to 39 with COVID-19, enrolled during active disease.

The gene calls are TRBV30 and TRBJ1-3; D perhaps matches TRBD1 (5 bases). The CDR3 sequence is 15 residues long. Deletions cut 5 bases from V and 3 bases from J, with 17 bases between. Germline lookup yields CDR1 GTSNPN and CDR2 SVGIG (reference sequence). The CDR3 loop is CAWDPGVADGNTIYF. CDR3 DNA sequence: TGTGCCTGGGACCCGGGGGTAGCGGATGGAAACACCATATATTTT.

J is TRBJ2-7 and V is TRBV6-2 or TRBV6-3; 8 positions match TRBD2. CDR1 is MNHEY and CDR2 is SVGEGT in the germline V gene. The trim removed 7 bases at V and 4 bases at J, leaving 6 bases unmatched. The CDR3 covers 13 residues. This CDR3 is CASTPRGGYEQYF. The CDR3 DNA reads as TGTGCCAGCACCCCCCGGGGGGGATACGAGCAGTACTTC.

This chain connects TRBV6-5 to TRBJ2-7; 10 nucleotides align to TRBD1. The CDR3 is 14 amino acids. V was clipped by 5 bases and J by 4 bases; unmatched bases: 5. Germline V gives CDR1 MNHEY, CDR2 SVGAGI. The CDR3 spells CASSPDRGEYEQYF. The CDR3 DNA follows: TGTGCCAGCAGTCCGGACAGGGGGGAGTACGAGCAGTACTTC.

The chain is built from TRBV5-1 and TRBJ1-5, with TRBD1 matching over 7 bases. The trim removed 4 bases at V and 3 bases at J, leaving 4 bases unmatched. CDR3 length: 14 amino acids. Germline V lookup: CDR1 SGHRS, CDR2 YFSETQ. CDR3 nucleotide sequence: TGCGCCAGCAGCCTACAGGGGAACAATCAGCCCCAGCATTTT. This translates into CASSLQGNNQPQHF.

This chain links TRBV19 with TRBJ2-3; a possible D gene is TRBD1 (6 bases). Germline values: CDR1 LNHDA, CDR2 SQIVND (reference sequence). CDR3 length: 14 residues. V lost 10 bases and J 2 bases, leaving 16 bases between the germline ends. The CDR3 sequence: CAIGGQTSTDTQYF. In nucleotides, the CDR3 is TGTGCCATTGGAGGACAGACTTCCACAGATACGCAGTATTTT.

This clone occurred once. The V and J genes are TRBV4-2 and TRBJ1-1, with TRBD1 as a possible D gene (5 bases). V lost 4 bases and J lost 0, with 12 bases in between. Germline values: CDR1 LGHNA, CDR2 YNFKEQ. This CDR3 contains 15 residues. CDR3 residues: CASSPSQVLNTEAFF. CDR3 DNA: TGTGCCAGCAGCCCGTCACAGGTTCTGAACACTGAAGCTTTCTTT.

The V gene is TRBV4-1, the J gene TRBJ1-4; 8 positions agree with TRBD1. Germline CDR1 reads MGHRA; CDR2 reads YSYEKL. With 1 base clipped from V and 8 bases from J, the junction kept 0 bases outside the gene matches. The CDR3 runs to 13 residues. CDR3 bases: TGCGCCAGCAGCCAAGCAGGGGGCGAAAAACTGTTTTTT. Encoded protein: CASSQAGGEKLFF.

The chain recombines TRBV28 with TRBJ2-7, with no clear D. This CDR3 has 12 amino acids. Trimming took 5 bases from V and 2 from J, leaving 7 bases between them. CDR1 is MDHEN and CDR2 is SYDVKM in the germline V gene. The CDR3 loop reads CASSPGTYEQYF. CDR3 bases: TGTGCCAGCAGTCCCGGTACCTACGAGCAGTACTTC.

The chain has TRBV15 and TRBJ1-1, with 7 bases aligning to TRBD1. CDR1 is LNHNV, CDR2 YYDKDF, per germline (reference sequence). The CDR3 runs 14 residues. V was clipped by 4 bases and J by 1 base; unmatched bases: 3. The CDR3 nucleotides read TGTGCCACCAGCATAAGGACAGGGAACACTGAAGCTTTCTTT. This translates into CATSIRTGNTEAFF.

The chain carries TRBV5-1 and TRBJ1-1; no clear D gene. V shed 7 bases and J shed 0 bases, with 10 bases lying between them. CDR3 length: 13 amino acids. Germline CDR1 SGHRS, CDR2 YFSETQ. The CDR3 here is CASRLFMNTEAFF. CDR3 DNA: TGCGCCAGCCGTCTGTTTATGAACACTGAAGCTTTCTTT.

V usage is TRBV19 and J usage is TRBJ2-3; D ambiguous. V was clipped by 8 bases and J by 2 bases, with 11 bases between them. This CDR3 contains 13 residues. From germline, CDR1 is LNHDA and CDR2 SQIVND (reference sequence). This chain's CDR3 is CASAPRITDTQYF. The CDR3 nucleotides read TGTGCCAGTGCCCCTAGGATCACAGATACGCAGTATTTT. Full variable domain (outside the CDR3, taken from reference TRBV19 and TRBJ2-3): DGGITQSPKYLFRKEGQNVTLSCEQNLNHDAMYWYRQDPGQGLRLIYYSQIVNDFQKGDIAEGYSVSREKKESFPLTVTSAQKNPTAFYLCASAPRITDTQYFGPGTRLTVL.

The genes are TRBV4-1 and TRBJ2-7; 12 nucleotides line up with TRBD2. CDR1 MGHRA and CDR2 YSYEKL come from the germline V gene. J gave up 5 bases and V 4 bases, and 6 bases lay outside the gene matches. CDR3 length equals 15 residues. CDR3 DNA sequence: TGCGCCAGCAGCCCCGGACTAGCGGGAACCCACGAGCAGTACTTC. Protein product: CASSPGLAGTHEQYF.

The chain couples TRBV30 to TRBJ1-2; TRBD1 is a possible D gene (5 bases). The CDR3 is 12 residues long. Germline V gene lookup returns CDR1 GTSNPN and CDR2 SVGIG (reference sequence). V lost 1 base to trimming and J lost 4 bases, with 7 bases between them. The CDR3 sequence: CAWSAGSYGYTF. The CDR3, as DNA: TGTGCCTGGAGTGCAGGGTCCTATGGCTACACCTTC.

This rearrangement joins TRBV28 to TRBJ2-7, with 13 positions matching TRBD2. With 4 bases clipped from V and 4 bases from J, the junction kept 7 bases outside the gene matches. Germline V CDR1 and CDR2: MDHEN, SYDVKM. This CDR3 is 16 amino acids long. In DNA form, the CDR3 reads TGTGCCAGCAGTTCACGGACTAGCGGGAGCGGGTACGAGCAGTACTTC. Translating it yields CASSSRTSGSGYEQYF.

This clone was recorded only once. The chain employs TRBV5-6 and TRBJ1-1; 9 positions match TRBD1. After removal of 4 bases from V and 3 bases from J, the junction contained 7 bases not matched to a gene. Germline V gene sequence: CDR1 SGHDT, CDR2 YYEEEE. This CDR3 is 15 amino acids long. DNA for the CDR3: TGTGCCAGCAGCGACGGGACAGGGTCGGACACTGAAGCTTTCTTT. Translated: CASSDGTGSDTEAFF. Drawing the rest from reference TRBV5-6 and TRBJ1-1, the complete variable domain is DAGVTQSPTHLIKTRGQQVTLRCSPKSGHDTVSWYQQALGQGPQFIFQYYEEEERQRGNFPDRFSGHQFPNYSSELNVNALLLGDSALYLCASSDGTGSDTEAFFGQGTRLTVV.

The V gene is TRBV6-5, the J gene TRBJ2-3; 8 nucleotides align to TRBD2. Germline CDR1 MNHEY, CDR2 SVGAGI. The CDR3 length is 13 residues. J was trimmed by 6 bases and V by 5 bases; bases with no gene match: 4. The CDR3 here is CASSRAGADTQYF. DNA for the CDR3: TGTGCCAGCAGTAGAGCGGGAGCCGATACGCAGTATTTT.

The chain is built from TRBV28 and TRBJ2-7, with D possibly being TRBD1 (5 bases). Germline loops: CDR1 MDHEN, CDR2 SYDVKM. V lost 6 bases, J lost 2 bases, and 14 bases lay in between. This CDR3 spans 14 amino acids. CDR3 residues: CASSVTTGAYEQYF. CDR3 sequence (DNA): TGTGCCAGCAGCGTCACTACAGGAGCCTACGAGCAGTACTTC.

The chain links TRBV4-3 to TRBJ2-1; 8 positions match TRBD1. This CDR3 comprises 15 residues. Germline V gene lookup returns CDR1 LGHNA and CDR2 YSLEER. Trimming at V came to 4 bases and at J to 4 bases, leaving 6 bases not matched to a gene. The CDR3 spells CASSRSGQEYNEQFF. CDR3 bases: TGCGCCAGCAGCCGGTCGGGACAGGAATACAATGAGCAGTTCTTC.

The CDR3 coding sequence is TGCGCCAGCAGCTCAGGGAATTCACCCCTCCACTTT. Amino acid sequence: CASSSGNSPLHF. This chain uses TRBV5-1 with TRBJ1-6, with D possibly being TRBD1 (5 bases). The CDR3 consists of 12 residues. The V gene lost 3 bases and the J gene lost 7 bases, with 5 bases spanning the gap. CDR1 is SGHRS, CDR2 YFSETQ, per germline.

In nucleotides, the CDR3 is TGCGCCAGCAGCTTCGGGACATCTCCGTACGGCTACACCTTC. It codes for CASSFGTSPYGYTF. The chain joins TRBV5-1 to TRBJ1-2; D perhaps matches TRBD1 (6 bases). The ends were cut back, 2 bases at V and 8 bases at J, with 16 bases in the middle. In germline, CDR1 is SGHRS, CDR2 YFSETQ. The CDR3 consists of 14 residues.

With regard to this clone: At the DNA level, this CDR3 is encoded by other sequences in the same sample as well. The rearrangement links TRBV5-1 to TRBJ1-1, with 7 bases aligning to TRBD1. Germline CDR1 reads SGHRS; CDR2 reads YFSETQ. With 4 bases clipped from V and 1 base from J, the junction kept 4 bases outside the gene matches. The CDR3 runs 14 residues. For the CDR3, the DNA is TGCGCCAGCAGCCGGGGACAGAAGAACACTGAAGCTTTCTTT. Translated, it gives CASSRGQKNTEAFF.

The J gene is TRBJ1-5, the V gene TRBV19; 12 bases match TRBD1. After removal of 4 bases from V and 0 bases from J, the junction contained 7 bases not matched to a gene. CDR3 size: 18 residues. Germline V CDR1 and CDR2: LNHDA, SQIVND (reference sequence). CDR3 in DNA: TGTGCCAGTAGTACACCCGGGACAGGGGGCTATAGCAATCAGCCCCAGCATTTT. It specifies CASSTPGTGGYSNQPQHF.